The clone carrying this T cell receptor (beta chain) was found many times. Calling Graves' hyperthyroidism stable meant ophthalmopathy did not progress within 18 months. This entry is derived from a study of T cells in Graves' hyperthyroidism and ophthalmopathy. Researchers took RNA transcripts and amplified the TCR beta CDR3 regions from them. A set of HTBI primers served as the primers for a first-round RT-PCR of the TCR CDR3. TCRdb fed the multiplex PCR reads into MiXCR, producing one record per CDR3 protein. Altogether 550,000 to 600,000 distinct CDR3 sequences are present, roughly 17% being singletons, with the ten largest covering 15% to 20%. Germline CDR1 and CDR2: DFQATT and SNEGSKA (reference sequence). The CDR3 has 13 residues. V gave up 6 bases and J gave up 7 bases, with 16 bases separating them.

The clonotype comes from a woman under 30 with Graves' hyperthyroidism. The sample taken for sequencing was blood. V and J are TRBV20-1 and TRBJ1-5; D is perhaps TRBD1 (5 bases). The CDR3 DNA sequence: TGCAGTGCCCGGGACGTTGGGGAACAGCCCCAGCATTTT. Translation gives CSARDVGEQPQHF.